The clone carrying this T cell receptor beta chain was seen only a few times. Antigen: not known. The data stem from a study of graft-versus-host responses after intestinal transplantation. About the research overall: Recipients got multivisceral, liver-intestinal, or isolated intestinal transplants. Every recipient underwent anti-thymocyte globulin induction, then tacrolimus and steroids for approximately 3 years. Study findings and constraints: HvG clone declines early post-transplant were associated with peak circulating GvH levels.

Trimming pared 7 bases from V and 7 bases from J, leaving 16 bases between. The length of the CDR3 is 13 residues. From germline, CDR1 is WSHSY and CDR2 SAAADI. The method was immunoSEQ multiplex PCR; TCRdb's version includes in-frame clones alone and lacks a portion of them. The repertoire holds approximately 90,000 clones, with just over 90% as singletons. The sequencing used unstimulated CD8+ T cells sorted from spleen or lymph node cells, collected before intestinal transplant. The chain couples TRBV10-2 to TRBJ1-1; D might be TRBD1 (6 bases). The TCR originated in a human donor who received an intestinal transplant. CDR3 region: CASKTTGYFEAFF. The DNA for the CDR3 is TGCGCCAGCAAGACGACAGGCTATTTTGAAGCTTTCTTT.